This T cell receptor beta chain originates from a study of patients and donors after allogeneic stem cell transplantation. From the RT-PCR reads, TCRdb called clonotypes with MiXCR, one entry per CDR3 protein. The sample contains approximately 200,000 distinct CDR3 sequences, roughly 40% of which appear only once. This clonotype has a handful of counts. The germline gives CDR1 SGHTA, CDR2 FQGTGA. V lost 5 bases to trimming and J lost 5 bases, with 21 bases between them. This CDR3 spans 16 amino acids. This TCR was recovered from a human donor who was either an allogeneic HSCT recipient or a stem cell or donor lymphocyte infusion donor (not recorded which). It is not recorded whose cells these are; they may come from a transplant donor. Specimen: blood, either unsorted or a sorted T cell fraction (not recorded which). The chain uses TRBV7-3 and TRBJ1-1; TRBD1 is a possible D gene (5 bases). CDR3 sequence (DNA): TGTGCCAGCAGCCCAGGCGCGGGACTGGGGATAACTGAAGCTTTCTTT. It yields the protein CASSPGAGLGITEAFF.